This entry lists 18 T cell receptor beta chains sequenced from one sample in a study of T-cell reconstitution after alpha-beta-depleted transplantation in children. Unique molecular identifiers were incorporated into the prepared TCRbeta library. TCRdb redid the calling of the PCR reads with MiXCR, one entry per CDR3 protein. The data show under 750,000 distinct CDR3 sequences, roughly 24% seen once. Material: PBMCs, mostly from graft donor cells, obtained 360 days after TCRalphabeta/CD19-depleted stem cell transplant. The source is a boy in the first two years of life who had a stem cell transplant for acute myeloid leukemia, so the T cells may come from the graft donor.

This clonotype was seen ten or more times. V usage is TRBV9 and J usage is TRBJ2-1; the D gene is possibly TRBD2 (6 bases). Germline-derived CDR1 and CDR2 are SGDLS and YYNGEE. V was cut by 4 bases and J by 0 bases, with 14 bases left in between. CDR3 length: 16 amino acids. The CDR3 region is CASSIRRGTSYNEQFF. CDR3 in DNA: TGTGCCAGCAGCATCAGACGGGGGACCTCCTACAATGAGCAGTTCTTC.

This clonotype was counted at least ten times. This chain connects TRBV7-9 to TRBJ1-2; TRBD1 might be the D (5 bases). The V and J ends lost 5 bases and 2 bases respectively, with 24 bases between them. Germline V gene lookup returns CDR1 SEHNR and CDR2 FQNEAQ (reference sequence). This CDR3 is built from 18 residues. This CDR3 reads CASSASFGAGTLNYGYTF. The CDR3 DNA reads as TGTGCCAGCAGCGCCTCTTTCGGGGCAGGCACTTTAAACTATGGCTACACCTTC.

The CDR3 DNA follows: TGTGCCAGCAGCCGTAGCGGGGGGGCTAATGAGCAGTTCTTC. It yields the protein CASSRSGGANEQFF. This chain links TRBV7-7 with TRBJ2-1; 11 bases match TRBD2. V was pared by 5 bases and J by 7 bases, with 4 bases of the junction left unmatched. Germline CDR1 is SSHAT and CDR2 is FNYEAQ (reference sequence). The CDR3 is made up of 14 amino acids.

This clonotype was seen only a few times. The chain combines TRBV29-1 with TRBJ1-4; D is unclear. CDR3 size: 13 residues. V was pared by 8 bases and J by 6 bases, with 16 bases between. The germline V gene encodes CDR1 SQVTM and CDR2 ANQGSEA. The CDR3 here is CSLHTYTDEKLFF. The CDR3 DNA reads TGCAGCTTGCATACTTATACCGATGAAAAACTGTTTTTT.

This clonotype was detected a few times. The V gene is TRBV25-1, the J gene TRBJ2-2; TRBD2 matches 8 bases. The germline V gene has CDR1 MGHDK and CDR2 SYGVNS. The CDR3 is 17 residues long. V shed 1 base and J 7 bases; nucleotides not matched to a gene: 11. CDR3 DNA: TGTGCCAGCAGTGAATCTGGACTAGCTGTACACTTCGGGGAGCTGTTTTTT. Residues: CASSESGLAVHFGELFF. Full variable domain (missing parts from reference TRBV25-1 and TRBJ2-2): EADIYQTPRYLVIGTGKKITLECSQTMGHDKMYWYQQDPGMELHLIHYSYGVNSTEKGDLSSESTVSRIRTEHFPLTLESARPSHTSQYLCASSESGLAVHFGELFFGEGSRLTVL.

This clonotype was counted once. The rearrangement uses TRBV6-6 and TRBJ2-5, with D perhaps TRBD1 (6 bases). The V end was cut by 0 bases, the J end by 5 bases, with 16 bases between. The CDR3 extends over 16 amino acids. In germline, CDR1 is MNHNY, CDR2 SVGAGI (reference sequence). As DNA, the CDR3 is TGTGCCAGCAGTTACTCGGAAAGACAGGTTTTCGAGACCCAGTACTTC. Protein product: CASSYSERQVFETQYF.

This clonotype appeared a few times. CDR3 protein: CSARPTGQGGYGYTF. CDR3 sequence (DNA): TGCAGTGCTAGGCCAACGGGGCAGGGCGGGTATGGCTACACCTTC. The V call is TRBV20-1, the J call TRBJ1-2; tentatively, D is TRBD1 (5 bases). In germline, CDR1 is DFQATT, CDR2 SNEGSKA (reference sequence). V lost 3 bases and J 5 bases, leaving 19 bases between the germline ends. The CDR3 covers 15 residues.

The rearrangement joins TRBV20-1 to TRBJ2-5; a weak D match, TRBD2 (5 bases). This CDR3 region has 14 residues. V lost 3 bases to trimming and J lost 0 bases, with 11 bases between them. Germline-derived CDR1 and CDR2 are DFQATT and SNEGSKA (reference sequence). The CDR3 region has the DNA TGCAGTGCTAGGGATATAGCGAACCAAGAGACCCAGTACTTC. Protein product: CSARDIANQETQYF.

The V call is TRBV29-1, the J call TRBJ2-4; perhaps TRBD2 as D (5 bases). V was trimmed by 7 bases and J by 8 bases, leaving 15 bases between them. This CDR3 has 12 residues. Germline V gives CDR1 SQVTM, CDR2 ANQGSEA. As DNA, the CDR3 is TGCAGCGCCAAACTAGGGTGGCACATTCAGTACTTC. Amino acid sequence: CSAKLGWHIQYF.

In its sample, this clonotype was seen many times. The genes are TRBV5-4 and TRBJ2-2; possibly TRBD1 or TRBD2 for D (5 bases each). Trimming removed 6 bases from V and 6 bases from J, with 15 bases in between. Germline-derived CDR1 and CDR2 are SGHNT and YYREEE (reference sequence). The CDR3 contains 14 residues. The CDR3 DNA reads as TGTGCCAGCACCCGAACCGGGGCTGCCGGGGAGCTGTTTTTT. Its protein is CASTRTGAAGELFF.

The chain carries TRBV4-3 and TRBJ2-2; no clear D gene. The CDR3 contains 16 residues. V was clipped by 2 bases and J by 0 bases, with 10 bases between them. CDR1 is LGHNA, CDR2 YSLEER, per germline. CDR3 nucleotides: TGCGCCAGCAGCCAAAATAGAGTGCCGAACACCGGGGAGCTGTTTTTT. Translating it yields CASSQNRVPNTGELFF.

The sample holds many counts of this clonotype. The rearrangement uses TRBV20-1 and TRBJ2-7; D remains unclear. Trimming left V 0 bases short and J 2 bases short, with 20 bases between. The CDR3 is 17 residues long. Germline values: CDR1 DFQATT, CDR2 SNEGSKA (reference sequence). The CDR3 DNA is TGCAGTGCTAGAGATCAAGAACACAGTGCCATTCCCTACGAGCAGTACTTC. Translating it yields CSARDQEHSAIPYEQYF.

This clonotype showed up many times. The V gene is TRBV29-1, the J gene TRBJ2-1; D call uncertain. Trimming shortened V by 4 bases and J by 10 bases, and 11 bases separated the two germline ends. The CDR3 is 11 residues long. In germline, CDR1 is SQVTM, CDR2 ANQGSEA. The CDR3 here is CSVVMVLEQFF. CDR3 bases: TGCAGCGTTGTGATGGTTTTGGAGCAGTTCTTC.

This clonotype was observed a handful of times. The chain couples TRBV4-1 to TRBJ2-4; possibly TRBD1 for D (5 bases). Germline V gene data show CDR1 as MGHRA and CDR2 as YSYEKL. With 3 bases removed from V and 0 bases from J, the gap between germline ends came to 12 bases. This CDR3 has 16 residues. CDR3 amino acids: CASSQGLGQAKNIQYF. The CDR3 DNA follows: TGCGCCAGCAGCCAGGGTTTAGGACAAGCCAAAAACATTCAGTACTTC.

This chain uses TRBV20-1 with TRBJ2-7; 7 bases agree with TRBD1. CDR3 length equals 13 residues. Germline lookup yields CDR1 DFQATT and CDR2 SNEGSKA (reference sequence). The V and J ends lost 1 base and 3 bases, in that order; junction bases with no gene match: 3. In DNA form, the CDR3 reads TGCAGTGCTAGAGCCCGGGACAGCTACGAGCAGTACGTC. It yields the protein CSARARDSYEQYV.

This clonotype was seen at least ten times. The gene calls are TRBV15 and TRBJ1-2; TRBD1 agrees at 8 bases. J was trimmed by 4 bases and V by 4 bases; bases with no gene match: 11. Germline-derived CDR1 and CDR2 are LNHNV and YYDKDF (reference sequence). This CDR3 contains 16 residues. The CDR3 protein is CATSTPDRGRTYGYTF. Here the CDR3 DNA reads TGTGCCACCAGCACCCCCGACAGGGGTCGTACCTATGGCTACACCTTC.

V and J are TRBV20-1 and TRBJ2-7; 7 bases match TRBD2. This CDR3 contains 14 residues. Germline V gene data show CDR1 as DFQATT and CDR2 as SNEGSKA (reference sequence). The junction had 8 bases not matched to a gene; V was cut back by 5 bases and J by 1 base. CDR3 amino acids: CSAPKAGRSYEQYF. The DNA for the CDR3 is TGCAGTGCTCCTAAAGCGGGGAGGTCCTACGAGCAGTACTTC.

This clonotype was seen a handful of times. The chain couples TRBV9 to TRBJ2-5, with 10 bases fitting TRBD1. The CDR3 has 14 amino acids. Germline loops: CDR1 SGDLS, CDR2 YYNGEE. The V segment lost 5 bases and the J segment 5 bases; nucleotides outside the gene matches: 6. The CDR3: CASRGTGVTETQYF. For the CDR3, the DNA is TGTGCCAGCAGGGGGACAGGGGTTACTGAGACCCAGTACTTC.